The 29 T cell receptor beta chains presented below share a single source sample, sequenced in a study of blood T cell repertoires in COVID-19. Data came from immunoSEQ multiplex PCR; TCRdb stores just in-frame clones and leaves some out. Of about 380,000 clones detected, 87% appear once; the ten largest clones hold 1% to 1.5%. Sequencing was performed on PBMCs or T cells enriched from blood (not recorded which). These receptors all come from a man in his thirties or forties who had recovered from COVID-19.

The chain carries TRBV6-5 and TRBJ2-1, with a tentative D call TRBD2 (7 bases). The CDR3 contains 16 residues. Germline-derived CDR1 and CDR2 are MNHEY and SVGAGI. Trimming cost V 4 bases and J 0 bases, with 13 bases left between them. The CDR3 region is CASSSNREGSYNEQFF. Here the CDR3 DNA reads TGTGCCAGCAGTTCCAACAGGGAGGGCTCCTACAATGAGCAGTTCTTC.

A single count supports this clone. The rearrangement uses TRBV10-3 and TRBJ1-6; D perhaps matches TRBD1 (6 bases). This CDR3 spans 14 amino acids. The V end lost 4 bases, the J end lost 5 bases, and 9 bases lay between the germline ends. The germline CDR1 and CDR2 sequences are ENHRY and SYGVKD. The CDR3, as DNA: TGTGCCATCAGTGGAACAGGGAATAATTCACCCCTCCACTTT. Amino acid sequence: CAISGTGNNSPLHF.

V gene TRBV4-2 combines with J gene TRBJ2-1, with 10 bases aligning to TRBD2. Germline loops: CDR1 LGHNA, CDR2 YNFKEQ. This CDR3 has 16 amino acids. Germline trimming cut 0 bases from V and 4 bases from J; bases unmatched to any gene: 3. CDR3 in DNA: TGTGCCAGCAGCCAAGAGCTAGCGGGGGTTTACAATGAGCAGTTCTTC. Amino acid sequence: CASSQELAGVYNEQFF.

The chain couples TRBV5-6 to TRBJ2-7, with 7 bases lining up with TRBD1. The CDR3 is made up of 13 amino acids. V lost 3 bases and J lost 3; bases outside the gene matches: 3. Germline V CDR1 and CDR2: SGHDT, YYEEEE. The CDR3 spells CASSSWDSYEQYF. The CDR3 DNA reads TGTGCCAGCAGCTCCTGGGACAGCTACGAGCAGTACTTC.

The CDR3 DNA is TGTGCCAGCAGCTTAGGGGGAGGGAGGCAGCCCCAGCATTTT. As protein: CASSLGGGRQPQHF. The chain uses TRBV7-9 and TRBJ1-5, with D unclear. CDR1 and CDR2 from the germline V gene are SEHNR and FQNEAQ (reference sequence). The CDR3 is 14 residues long. V lost 1 base to trimming and J lost 7 bases, with 11 bases between them.

The chain combines TRBV7-9 with TRBJ1-1, with D possibly being TRBD1 (5 bases). Between the trimmed V and J ends, which lost 4 bases and 0 bases, there was a span of 18 bases. This CDR3 has 17 amino acids. The germline V gene encodes CDR1 SEHNR and CDR2 FQNEAQ (reference sequence). CDR3 residues: CASSSPGAGYMNTEAFF. Here the CDR3 DNA reads TGTGCCAGCAGCTCGCCGGGCGCAGGGTACATGAACACTGAAGCTTTCTTT.

This rearrangement joins TRBV5-1 to TRBJ2-2, with TRBD1 identical over 7 bases. The CDR3 has 16 amino acids. Germline V gives CDR1 SGHRS, CDR2 YFSETQ. Trimming cost V 0 bases and J 5 bases; bases outside gene matches: 7. Here the CDR3 reads CASSLEGQRVTGELFF. For the CDR3, the DNA is TGCGCCAGCAGCTTGGAGGGACAGAGAGTTACCGGGGAGCTGTTTTTT.

Only one count was recorded for this clone. V usage is TRBV4-1 and J usage is TRBJ1-4; a weak D match, TRBD1 (5 bases). The CDR3 is made up of 17 amino acids. The V and J ends lost 2 bases and 0 bases respectively, with 13 bases between them. Germline V CDR1 and CDR2: MGHRA, YSYEKL. This CDR3 reads CASSQHNGGATNEKLFF. In DNA form, the CDR3 reads TGCGCCAGCAGCCAACATAACGGGGGGGCAACTAATGAAAAACTGTTTTTT.

This clone has more than one count but fewer than ten. The V gene is TRBV7-2, the J gene TRBJ1-2; 8 bases match TRBD1. Trimming cost V 4 bases and J 7 bases; bases outside gene matches: 8. The germline gives CDR1 SGHTA, CDR2 FQGNSA. This CDR3 contains 14 residues. The CDR3 DNA reads as TGTGCCAGCAGCTCGGGACAGGATTCATCTGGCTACACCTTC. Its translation: CASSSGQDSSGYTF.

This chain's CDR3 is CASSIDRVGGTEAFF. DNA of the CDR3: TGTGCCAGCAGTATTGACAGGGTCGGAGGAACTGAAGCTTTCTTT. The chain employs TRBV27 and TRBJ1-1; 7 bases are a match to TRBD1. CDR3 length equals 15 residues. J was trimmed by 5 bases and V by 5 bases; bases with no gene match: 11. The germline V gene encodes CDR1 MNHEY and CDR2 SMNVEV (reference sequence).

V gene TRBV4-3 combines with J gene TRBJ2-1, with 9 nucleotides matching TRBD1. The germline V gene encodes CDR1 LGHNA and CDR2 YSLEER. The CDR3 spans 16 residues. Trimming took 6 bases from V and 4 from J; bases not matched to a gene: 10. CDR3 amino acids: CASRLAAGQGYNEQFF. The CDR3 DNA reads TGCGCCAGCAGACTCGCCGCGGGACAGGGTTACAATGAGCAGTTCTTC.

The chain recombines TRBV18 with TRBJ1-4, with a possible D match to TRBD1 (5 bases). Trimming removed 3 bases at V and 8 bases at J, with 7 bases between. The CDR3 runs 12 residues. Germline loops: CDR1 KGHSH, CDR2 LQKENI. The CDR3 sequence is CASSPEGEKLFF. The CDR3 DNA sequence: TGTGCCAGCTCACCGGAGGGGGAAAAACTGTTTTTT.

The V gene is TRBV6-2 or TRBV6-3, the J gene TRBJ1-2, with 7 bases fitting TRBD1. J was trimmed by 2 bases and V by 0 bases; bases with no gene match: 3. This CDR3 comprises 15 residues. Germline values: CDR1 MNHEY, CDR2 SVGEGT. The CDR3 DNA reads TGTGCCAGCAGTTACTCGGGACAGCCAAACTATGGCTACACCTTC. Protein product: CASSYSGQPNYGYTF.

The chain recombines TRBV19 with TRBJ1-6; D may be TRBD1 (5 bases). V was shortened by 5 bases and J by 9 bases, with 14 bases between the two germline ends. Germline V lookup: CDR1 LNHDA, CDR2 SQIVND (reference sequence). CDR3 length: 14 amino acids. Written as DNA, the CDR3 is TGTGCCAGTAGTGACAGCCTTGTAGGTTCACCCCTCCACTTT. This encodes CASSDSLVGSPLHF.

The rearrangement links TRBV11-2 to TRBJ1-2; no clear D gene. The germline V gene encodes CDR1 SGHAT and CDR2 FQNNGV. The CDR3 sequence is 12 residues long. V was clipped by 5 bases and J by 5 bases, with 9 bases between them. In DNA form, the CDR3 reads TGTGCCAGCAGCCCCCACAATTATGGCTACACCTTC. It specifies CASSPHNYGYTF.

This rearrangement joins TRBV6-5 to TRBJ1-5; D is perhaps TRBD1 (6 bases). The CDR3 covers 15 residues. Trimming took off 6 bases at V and 1 base at J, with 13 bases between the two ends. The germline V gene encodes CDR1 MNHEY and CDR2 SVGAGI. The CDR3 nucleotides are TGTGCCAGCAGACCCGACAGGCGAAGCAATCAGCCCCAGCATTTT. Protein product: CASRPDRRSNQPQHF.

The V gene is TRBV6-5, the J gene TRBJ1-2; the D gene is possibly TRBD1 (5 bases). The germline V gene has CDR1 MNHEY and CDR2 SVGAGI. Trimming left V 7 bases short and J 5 bases short, with 14 bases between. CDR3 length: 13 amino acids. For the CDR3, the DNA is TGTGCCAGCACCCCCCGGGGGGGGTATGGCTACACCTTC. Amino acid sequence: CASTPRGGYGYTF.

The chain carries TRBV27 and TRBJ2-3, with a weak D call TRBD1 (6 bases). V shed 4 bases and J shed 5 bases, with 13 bases lying between them. The V gene's germline CDR1 is MNHEY and CDR2 SMNVEV (reference sequence). This CDR3 has 14 residues. DNA of the CDR3: TGTGCCAGCAGTTATGTTGGGGGCTTAGATACGCAGTATTTT. It codes for CASSYVGGLDTQYF.

CDR3 sequence (DNA): TGCGCCAGCAGCCAAGAGGGGGGTCCAGAGACCCAGTACTTC. Amino acids: CASSQEGGPETQYF. This chain links TRBV4-3 with TRBJ2-5; a weak D match, TRBD2 (6 bases). Germline V lookup: CDR1 LGHNA, CDR2 YSLEER. Trimming left V 0 bases short and J 4 bases short, with 9 bases between. The CDR3 is 14 amino acids.

This chain connects TRBV11-2 to TRBJ2-1; TRBD1 agrees at 7 bases. The CDR3 totals 16 residues. V shed 1 base, J shed 7 bases, and the junction held 10 bases outside the gene matches. CDR1 and CDR2 (germline): SGHAT, FQNNGV. The CDR3 protein is CASSLGGRGLENEQFF. For the CDR3, the DNA is TGTGCCAGCAGCTTAGGTGGAAGGGGGCTTGAGAATGAGCAGTTCTTC.

The chain links TRBV6-1 to TRBJ2-1; D might be TRBD2 (6 bases). Trimming shortened V by 3 bases and J by 8 bases, and 11 bases separated the two germline ends. Germline loops: CDR1 MNHNS, CDR2 SASEGT. This CDR3 is built from 13 residues. The DNA for the CDR3 is TGTGCCAGCAGTGAGGGGACTCTTGATGAGCAGTTCTTC. Translation gives CASSEGTLDEQFF.

The rearrangement links TRBV30 to TRBJ1-4; D unclear. Germline V gives CDR1 GTSNPN, CDR2 SVGIG (reference sequence). V shed 1 base and J shed 8 bases, with 11 bases lying between them. The CDR3 has 13 amino acids. The CDR3 sequence is CAWSGYGSEKLFF. The CDR3, as DNA: TGTGCCTGGAGTGGGTACGGGAGCGAAAAACTGTTTTTT.

The chain combines TRBV30 with TRBJ1-4; D remains ambiguous. The CDR3 is 13 amino acids. V lost 0 bases and J lost 7, with 9 bases in between. The germline CDR1 and CDR2 sequences are GTSNPN and SVGIG (reference sequence). The CDR3 bases are TGTGCCTGGAGTGTACGGTTTGGTGAAAAACTGTTTTTT. Translation gives CAWSVRFGEKLFF.

The J gene is TRBJ1-4, the V gene TRBV5-1; no definite D call. CDR3 length: 14 amino acids. The V end was cut by 0 bases, the J end by 8 bases, with 11 bases between. The germline V gene encodes CDR1 SGHRS and CDR2 YFSETQ. CDR3 DNA: TGCGCCAGCAGCTTGGACCCAAGCGGAGAAAAACTGTTTTTT. Encoded protein: CASSLDPSGEKLFF.

The genes are TRBV19 and TRBJ2-1; D is perhaps TRBD2 (5 bases). This CDR3 contains 14 residues. Trimming pared 5 bases from V and 2 bases from J, leaving 10 bases between. The germline V gene encodes CDR1 LNHDA and CDR2 SQIVND (reference sequence). This CDR3 is CASSSGMTYNEQFF. The CDR3 nucleotides read TGTGCCAGTAGTTCCGGGATGACCTACAATGAGCAGTTCTTC. The full variable domain, its missing parts supplied by reference TRBV19 and TRBJ2-1, is DGGITQSPKYLFRKEGQNVTLSCEQNLNHDAMYWYRQDPGQGLRLIYYSQIVNDFQKGDIAEGYSVSREKKESFPLTVTSAQKNPTAFYLCASSSGMTYNEQFFGPGTRLTVL.

The gene calls are TRBV5-4 and TRBJ1-4; TRBD1 might be the D (5 bases). CDR1 and CDR2 from the germline V gene are SGHNT and YYREEE (reference sequence). This CDR3 is built from 15 residues. V lost 5 bases to trimming and J lost 2 bases, with 13 bases between them. The CDR3 coding sequence is TGTGCCAGCAGTCCGAGGGGAGGGACTAATGAAAAACTGTTTTTT. The encoded protein is CASSPRGGTNEKLFF.

This chain connects TRBV5-1 to TRBJ1-1, with 7 positions matching TRBD1. The V and J ends lost 2 bases and 3 bases, in that order; junction bases with no gene match: 4. The CDR3 loop spans 14 amino acids. The V gene's germline CDR1 is SGHRS and CDR2 YFSETQ. CDR3 sequence (DNA): TGCGCCAGCAGCTTCGTCCAGGGGGACACTGAAGCTTTCTTT. Amino acids: CASSFVQGDTEAFF.

The chain employs TRBV10-2 and TRBJ2-1, with a possible D match to TRBD2 (5 bases). V lost 8 bases to trimming and J lost 2 bases, with 13 bases between them. Germline V CDR1 and CDR2: WSHSY, SAAADI. The CDR3 sequence is 14 residues long. As DNA, the CDR3 is TGCGCCAGCGCCTACTACGGGACCTACAATGAGCAGTTCTTC. The encoded protein is CASAYYGTYNEQFF.

J is TRBJ2-1 and V is TRBV7-8; TRBD1 matches at 11 bases. V shed 4 bases and J 7 bases; nucleotides not matched to a gene: 6. CDR1 is SGHVS and CDR2 is FQNEAQ in the germline V gene. The CDR3 is 15 residues long. CDR3 DNA sequence: TGTGCCAGCAGCTCCGGCGGGACAGGGGGTAATGAGCAGTTCTTC. The encoded protein is CASSSGGTGGNEQFF.